One and the same sample provided the 3 T cell receptor beta chains below, sequenced in a study of shared clonotypes between healthy human individuals. Clones were read by immunoSEQ multiplex PCR, and TCRdb kept only the in-frame ones, dropping some. The sample records 2.5 million or so clones, more than 80% being singletons. Source material: naive CD4+ T cells sorted from blood. The subset was: CD45RA+ positively selected. The receptor source for this set is a man between 18 and 35 years old in good health.

Comment on this clone: In the same sample, other DNA sequences code for this CDR3. The chain employs TRBV2 and TRBJ1-2; D unresolved. V gave up 3 bases and J gave up 2 bases, with 7 bases separating them. CDR3 length: 13 amino acids. Germline V gene lookup returns CDR1 SNHLY and CDR2 FYNNEI. The CDR3 DNA follows: TGTGCCAGCAGTGAGGCAACCAACTATGGCTACACCTTC. Translation: CASSEATNYGYTF.

The CDR3 nucleotides are TGTGCCAGCAGTTTCGGGCAGACAAACACCGGGGAGCTGTTTTTT. It yields the protein CASSFGQTNTGELFF. The V and J genes are TRBV28 and TRBJ2-2; D is unclear. The CDR3 contains 15 residues. Deletions cut 3 bases from V and 2 bases from J, with 10 bases between. Germline CDR1 and CDR2: MDHEN and SYDVKM. Full variable domain (rest looked up from reference TRBV28 and TRBJ2-2): DVKVTQSSRYLVKRTGEKVFLECVQDMDHENMFWYRQDPGLGLRLIYFSYDVKMKEKGDIPEGYSVSREKKERFSLILESASTNQTSMYLCASSFGQTNTGELFFGEGSRLTVL.

The chain couples TRBV19 to TRBJ2-1; weak D call: TRBD2 (5 bases). In germline, CDR1 is LNHDA, CDR2 SQIVND (reference sequence). Trimming left V 7 bases short and J 4 bases short, with 17 bases between. The CDR3 spans 15 residues. The CDR3 sequence: CASNQKASQYNEQFF. CDR3 bases: TGTGCCAGTAACCAAAAGGCTAGCCAGTACAATGAGCAGTTCTTC.